This is a list of T cell receptor beta chains from one sample in a study of spatial heterogeneity in lung cancer. TCRdb reprocessed the 5' RACE reads via MiXCR and lists one record per CDR3 protein. The sample carries about 12,000 distinct CDR3 sequences, approximately 15% recorded once. This material consisted of PBMCs, taken at surgery. The receptor set was obtained from a female donor with early-stage non-small cell lung cancer. The CDR3 runs from the conserved cysteine through the conserved F or W. A D gene is named only where the DNA matches it firmly. Clone size, where shown, is once, few, many, or a class for clones that have expanded.

clone size,V gene,D gene,J gene,CDR3 protein,CDR3 DNA
-,TRBV6-2/TRBV6-3,-,TRBJ2-7,CASSYGPTGPPYEQYF,TGTGCCAGCAGTTACGGACCCACAGGGCCCCCCTACGAGCAGTACTTC
few,TRBV11-2,-,TRBJ1-2,CASSCCPTHRANYGYTF,TGTGCCAGCAGCTGCTGCCCCACCCACAGGGCTAACTATGGCTACACCTTC
many,TRBV6-2/TRBV6-3,TRBD2,TRBJ2-3,CASSYLGGRAGDTQYF,TGTGCCAGCAGTTACCTGGGCGGGAGGGCAGGAGATACGCAGTATTTT
many,TRBV4-2,-,TRBJ1-1,CASSQVGTQNTEAFF,TGTGCCAGCAGCCAAGTGGGCACCCAGAACACTGAAGCTTTCTTT
medium-sized,TRBV6-2/TRBV6-3,TRBD2,TRBJ2-1,CASNGGGRQNEQFF,TGTGCCAGCAACGGCGGCGGGAGACAGAATGAGCAGTTCTTC
medium-sized,TRBV29-1,-,TRBJ1-5,CSVGDNNHNQPQHF,TGCAGCGTTGGCGACAATAACCACAATCAGCCCCAGCATTTT
many,TRBV20-1,-,TRBJ2-3,CSASPGAISTDTQYF,TGCAGTGCTAGCCCAGGGGCGATTAGCACAGATACGCAGTATTTT
many,TRBV20-1,-,TRBJ2-4,CSARDRAKNIQYF,TGCAGTGCTAGAGACAGAGCCAAAAACATTCAGTACTTC
once,TRBV6-2/TRBV6-3,-,TRBJ2-1,CATSPGGPYNEQFF,TGTGCCACCTCGCCCGGGGGGCCCTACAATGAGCAGTTCTTC
many,TRBV6-1,TRBD2,TRBJ2-2,CASTLGASGTNTGELFF,TGTGCCAGCACCTTGGGGGCTAGCGGGACGAACACCGGGGAGCTGTTTTTT
-,TRBV14,TRBD2,TRBJ2-7,CASSQSPGLRTSGSSYEQYF,TGTGCCAGCAGCCAAAGTCCGGGACTCCGGACTAGCGGGAGTTCTTACGAGCAGTACTTC
many,TRBV2,-,TRBJ2-1,CASSVRADNEQFF,TGTGCCAGCAGCGTCCGAGCGGACAATGAGCAGTTCTTC
many,TRBV23-1,TRBD1,TRBJ1-2,CASSDLIPGQGRTNYGYTF,TGCGCCAGCAGTGACCTGATACCGGGACAGGGCCGTACTAACTATGGCTACACCTTC
medium-sized,TRBV12-3/TRBV12-4,-,TRBJ1-4,CASSRDGRSEKLFF,TGTGCCAGCAGCCGAGATGGGCGCAGTGAAAAACTGTTTTTT
-,TRBV18,TRBD1,TRBJ2-5,CASSQRDSQETQYF,TGTGCCAGCTCGCAGAGGGACAGTCAAGAGACCCAGTACTTC
many,TRBV21-1,-,TRBJ2-7,CASSKPIAGGRPEQYF,TGTGCCAGCAGCAAACCAATAGCGGGAGGACGTCCCGAGCAGTACTTC
many,TRBV29-1,-,TRBJ2-7,CSVGDTYEQYF,TGCAGCGTTGGTGACACCTACGAGCAGTACTTC
medium-sized,TRBV28,-,TRBJ2-7,CASSLGGGGRPGEQYF,TGTGCCAGCAGTCTGGGCGGTGGGGGGCGACCGGGCGAGCAGTACTTC
few,TRBV24-1,-,TRBJ2-5,CATSDALGSQETQYF,TGTGCCACCAGTGATGCCTTGGGGTCCCAAGAGACCCAGTACTTC
medium-sized,TRBV5-1,-,TRBJ2-2,CASSLGALNTGELFF,TGCGCCAGCAGCTTGGGCGCCCTGAACACCGGGGAGCTGTTTTTT
many,TRBV7-2,TRBD1,TRBJ1-2,CASSQGAVLYGYTF,TGTGCCAGCAGCCAGGGGGCTGTTCTTTATGGCTACACCTTC
medium-sized,TRBV6-2/TRBV6-3,-,TRBJ1-1,CASTPRRGLNTEAFF,TGTGCCAGCACCCCACGGCGGGGCCTGAACACTGAAGCTTTCTTT
-,TRBV5-1,-,TRBJ2-5,CASSSQETQYF,TGCGCCAGCAGCTCACAAGAGACCCAGTACTTC
many,TRBV6-1,-,TRBJ2-3,CASLTLLADTQYF,TGTGCCAGCTTAACCCTCCTCGCAGATACGCAGTATTTT
medium-sized,TRBV21-1,-,TRBJ2-4,CASSIFTGRGPGAKNIQYF,TGTGCCAGCAGCATATTCACAGGTCGGGGGCCAGGGGCCAAAAACATTCAGTACTTC
medium-sized,TRBV18,-,TRBJ1-2,CASSPRDGDNYGYTF,TGTGCCAGCTCACCAAGGGACGGAGATAACTATGGCTACACCTTC
many,TRBV28,TRBD2,TRBJ2-7,CASSLAAGGPYEQYF,TGTGCCAGCAGTTTAGCAGCGGGGGGACCTTACGAGCAGTACTTC
medium-sized,TRBV18,TRBD1,TRBJ2-4,CASSAPPGQGPKNIQYF,TGTGCCAGCTCAGCACCGCCGGGACAGGGGCCCAAAAACATTCAGTACTTC
-,TRBV7-9,TRBD1,TRBJ1-6,CASSFQDFQGASSPLHF,TGTGCCAGCAGCTTCCAAGATTTCCAGGGGGCATCGTCACCCCTCCACTTT
many,TRBV5-1,TRBD1,TRBJ2-7,CASSLETGGVYEQYF,TGCGCCAGCAGCTTGGAAACAGGGGGAGTTTACGAGCAGTACTTC
medium-sized,TRBV2,-,TRBJ2-7,CASSKGAYEQYF,TGTGCCAGCAGCAAGGGGGCCTACGAGCAGTACTTC